The 19 T cell receptor beta chains below were found in one sample sequenced in a study of T cell repertoires in cytomegalovirus infection. Their antigens are not known. Each CDR3 protein gets one entry after TCRdb re-called the reads with MiXCR. Among roughly 800,000 distinct CDR3 sequences, roughly 29% were seen once, and the ten largest hold roughly 13%. The specimen comprised cultured CD8+ T cells from PBMCs, sampled from culture after CMV antigen stimulation. These receptors were obtained from a human donor in good health (CMV status not recorded). Some clones in this sample may be carry-over from other donors' samples.

The V call is TRBV12-5, the J call TRBJ2-1; 7 nucleotides match TRBD2. CDR3 length: 13 residues. The germline CDR1 and CDR2 sequences are LGHNT and FRNRAP. Trimming at V came to 7 bases and at J to 7 bases, leaving 7 bases not matched to a gene. DNA of the CDR3: TGTGCTAGTGTTGGGGGGGTAGGGAATGAGCAGTTCTTC. Translated: CASVGGVGNEQFF.

This clonotype was seen many times. This sequence joins TRBV6-6 and TRBJ1-2, with D possibly being TRBD1 (5 bases). The V gene's germline CDR1 is MNHNY and CDR2 SVGAGI (reference sequence). V shed 7 bases and J shed 4 bases, with 19 bases lying between them. CDR3 length: 15 amino acids. As DNA, the CDR3 is TGTGCCAGCACCACGGGGGGGATCAACAGCTATGGCTACACCTTC. This encodes CASTTGGINSYGYTF.

In this sample, this clonotype turned up once. The chain links TRBV6-1 to TRBJ1-1, with 7 bases that match TRBD1. V trimming: 6 bases; J trimming: 7 bases; junction bases outside the gene matches: 8. Germline V lookup: CDR1 MNHNS, CDR2 SASEGT. This CDR3 has 13 residues. CDR3 protein: CASRTGGQREAFF. As DNA, the CDR3 is TGTGCCAGCAGGACCGGGGGACAGCGTGAAGCTTTCTTT.

This chain connects TRBV5-6 to TRBJ1-1, with 9 bases that match TRBD1. Trimming removed 0 bases from V and 0 bases from J; junction bases left unmatched: 6. The CDR3 consists of 17 residues. Germline-derived CDR1 and CDR2 are SGHDT and YYEEEE. The CDR3 spells CASSLGDRVMVNTEAFF. DNA for the CDR3: TGTGCCAGCAGCTTGGGGGACAGGGTGATGGTGAACACTGAAGCTTTCTTT.

This clonotype was picked up a small number of times. The V gene is TRBV7-3, the J gene TRBJ1-1, with TRBD1 identical over 7 bases. CDR1 SGHTA and CDR2 FQGTGA come from the germline V gene. The CDR3 runs to 12 residues. V dropped 2 bases and J dropped 11; count of bases not matched to a gene: 5. The CDR3 sequence is CASSLGGDSAFF. DNA of the CDR3: TGTGCCAGCAGCTTAGGAGGGGACAGTGCTTTCTTT.

The V gene is TRBV5-4, the J gene TRBJ2-5; D uncertain. V was clipped by 2 bases and J by 2 bases, with 13 bases between them. Germline CDR1 and CDR2: SGHNT and YYREEE (reference sequence). The CDR3 consists of 15 residues. The CDR3 loop is CASSFPLDLQETQYF. The CDR3 DNA reads TGTGCCAGCAGCTTTCCCCTAGACTTACAAGAGACCCAGTACTTC.

For the CDR3, the DNA is TGTGCCAGCAGAAAGAACAGTAATAGCAATCAGCCCCAGCATTTT. Protein product: CASRKNSNSNQPQHF. This chain links TRBV27 with TRBJ1-5; unclear D gene. Germline lookup yields CDR1 MNHEY and CDR2 SMNVEV (reference sequence). V was pared by 6 bases and J by 0 bases, with 12 bases between. The CDR3 covers 15 residues.

V usage is TRBV28 and J usage is TRBJ1-1; no definite D call. CDR1 and CDR2 (germline): MDHEN, SYDVKM. The V and J ends lost 6 bases and 1 base respectively, with 12 bases between them. The CDR3 has 14 amino acids. In nucleotides, the CDR3 is TGTGCCAGCAGGCGTACAGCTTGGAACACTGAAGCTTTCTTT. Translation: CASRRTAWNTEAFF.

This clonotype was recorded at least ten times. The rearrangement uses TRBV7-8 and TRBJ2-1; no definite D call. CDR1 and CDR2 (germline): SGHVS, FQNEAQ. The CDR3 spans 13 residues. Trimming stripped 7 bases from V and 3 bases from J, with 10 bases between. As DNA, the CDR3 is TGTGCCAGCACCCTCATGGTCTACAATGAGCAGTTCTTC. Protein sequence: CASTLMVYNEQFF.

This clonotype was found a few times. The chain carries TRBV6-5 and TRBJ1-6; TRBD1 matches at 9 bases. Germline loops: CDR1 MNHEY, CDR2 SVGAGI. V lost 4 bases to trimming and J lost 6 bases; unmatched junction nucleotides: 16. This CDR3 contains 19 residues. The CDR3 reads CASSFWDRAYAGVNSPLHF. In DNA, the CDR3 is TGTGCCAGCAGTTTCTGGGACAGGGCCTATGCCGGGGTTAATTCACCCCTCCACTTT.

The chain carries TRBV7-6 and TRBJ2-1; 15 bases are shared with TRBD2. Germline trimming cut 6 bases from V and 0 bases from J; bases unmatched to any gene: 6. The V gene's germline CDR1 is SGHVS and CDR2 FNYEAQ. The CDR3 extends over 18 amino acids. In DNA form, the CDR3 reads TGTGCCAGCAGACGAGGGACTAGCGGGGGGAGCTCCTACAATGAGCAGTTCTTC. It is translated as CASRRGTSGGSSYNEQFF.

In this sample, this clonotype turned up a few times. The chain is built from TRBV10-3 and TRBJ2-3; 13 nucleotides match TRBD2. CDR3 length: 18 amino acids. The trim removed 10 bases at V and 0 bases at J, leaving 13 bases unmatched. CDR1 and CDR2 from the germline V gene are ENHRY and SYGVKD. The CDR3, as DNA: TGTGCCACCCTTAAACTAGCGGGGGGGGATTCTAGCACAGATACGCAGTATTTT. As protein: CATLKLAGGDSSTDTQYF.

The V call is TRBV5-8, the J call TRBJ1-5, with a possible D match to TRBD1 (5 bases). Trimming stripped 4 bases from V and 2 bases from J, with 13 bases between. The CDR3 runs to 15 residues. Germline CDR1 reads SGHTS; CDR2 reads YDEGEE. The CDR3 here is CASSLVGAGNQPQHF. In DNA form, the CDR3 reads TGTGCCAGCAGCCTAGTCGGGGCCGGCAATCAGCCCCAGCATTTT.

This clonotype turned up a few times. The CDR3 sequence is CSAREPRNYEQYF. For the CDR3, the DNA is TGCAGTGCTAGAGAGCCCCGGAACTACGAGCAGTACTTC. V is TRBV20-1 and J is TRBJ2-7; D remains unclear. The CDR3 sequence is 13 residues long. Germline loops: CDR1 DFQATT, CDR2 SNEGSKA (reference sequence). Deletions cut 0 bases from V and 3 bases from J, with 9 bases between.

The CDR3 DNA is TGTGCCAGCAGTTCGGGCAGGTCCTACGAGCAGTACTTC. This gives the protein CASSSGRSYEQYF. The chain employs TRBV27 and TRBJ2-7; D remains ambiguous. V was shortened by 4 bases and J by 1 base, with 8 bases between the two germline ends. The CDR3 is made up of 13 amino acids. Germline V gene sequence: CDR1 MNHEY, CDR2 SMNVEV (reference sequence).

The CDR3 coding sequence is TGTGCCATCAGTGAGGACAACAGAAATTCACCCCTCCACTTT. Amino acids: CAISEDNRNSPLHF. The chain recombines TRBV10-3 with TRBJ1-6, with no clear D. CDR1 ENHRY and CDR2 SYGVKD come from the germline V gene. There are 14 residues in the CDR3. Trimming removed 2 bases from V and 7 bases from J, with 9 bases in between.

The chain links TRBV19 to TRBJ1-1; D unresolved. Per germline, CDR1 LNHDA and CDR2 SQIVND (reference sequence). CDR3 length: 13 residues. The V and J ends lost 5 bases and 4 bases respectively, with 11 bases between them. CDR3 DNA sequence: TGTGCCAGTAGTCCCCGATCCGCCACTGAAGCTTTCTTT. It specifies CASSPRSATEAFF.

The J gene is TRBJ2-6, the V gene TRBV7-9; the D gene could be TRBD1 or TRBD2 (6 bases each). Germline V gene sequence: CDR1 SEHNR, CDR2 FQNEAQ (reference sequence). The V end lost 2 bases, the J end lost 4 bases, and 15 bases lay between the germline ends. This CDR3 spans 17 amino acids. CDR3 loop: CASSLPGAEAGANVLTF. CDR3 DNA: TGTGCCAGCAGCTTACCGGGGGCCGAAGCAGGGGCCAACGTCCTGACTTTC.

The J gene is TRBJ2-7, the V gene TRBV4-1, with D uncertain. This CDR3 is 16 amino acids long. Per the germline V gene, CDR1 is MGHRA and CDR2 is YSYEKL. V gave up 1 base and J gave up 1 base, with 14 bases separating them. CDR3 amino acids: CASSQVSGALSYEQYF. The CDR3, as DNA: TGCGCCAGCAGCCAAGTTTCTGGCGCGTTATCCTACGAGCAGTACTTC.